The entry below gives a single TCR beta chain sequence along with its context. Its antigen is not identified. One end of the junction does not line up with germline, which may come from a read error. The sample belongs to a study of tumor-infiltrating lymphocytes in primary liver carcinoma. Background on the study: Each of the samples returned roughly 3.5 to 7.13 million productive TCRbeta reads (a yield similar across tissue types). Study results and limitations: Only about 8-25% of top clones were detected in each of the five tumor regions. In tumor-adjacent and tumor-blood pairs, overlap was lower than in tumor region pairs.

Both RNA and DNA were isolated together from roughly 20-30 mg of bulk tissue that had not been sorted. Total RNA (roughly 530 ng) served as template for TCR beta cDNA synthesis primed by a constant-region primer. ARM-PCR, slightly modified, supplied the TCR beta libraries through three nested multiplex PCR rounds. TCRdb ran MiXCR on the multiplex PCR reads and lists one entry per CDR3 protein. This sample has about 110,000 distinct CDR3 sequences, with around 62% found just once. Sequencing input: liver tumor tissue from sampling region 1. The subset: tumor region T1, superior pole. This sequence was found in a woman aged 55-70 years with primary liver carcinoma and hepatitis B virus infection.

The CDR3 region is CASSFGMYNEQLF. The CDR3 DNA reads TGTGCCAGCAGCTTCGGCATGTACAATGAGCAGCTCTTC. V usage is TRBV11-1 and J usage is TRBJ2-1; the D is unclear. CDR1 and CDR2 (germline): SGHAT, FQDESV (reference sequence). The CDR3 spans 13 residues.